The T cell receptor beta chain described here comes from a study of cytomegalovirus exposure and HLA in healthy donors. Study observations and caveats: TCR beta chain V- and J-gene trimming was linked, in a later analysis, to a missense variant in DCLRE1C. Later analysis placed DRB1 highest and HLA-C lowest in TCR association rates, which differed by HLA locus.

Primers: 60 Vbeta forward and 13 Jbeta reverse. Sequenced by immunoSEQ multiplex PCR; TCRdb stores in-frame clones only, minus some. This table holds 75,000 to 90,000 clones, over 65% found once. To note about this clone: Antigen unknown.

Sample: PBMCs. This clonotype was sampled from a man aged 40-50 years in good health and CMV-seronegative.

This chain's CDR3 is CASSLGVGGQGTEAFF. The CDR3 DNA reads as TGTGCCAGCAGCTTAGGGGTAGGGGGACAGGGCACTGAAGCTTTCTTT. V usage is TRBV7-6 and J usage is TRBJ1-1, with 9 bases that match TRBD1. V dropped 1 base and J dropped 4; count of bases not matched to a gene: 7. The germline gives CDR1 SGHVS, CDR2 FNYEAQ. This CDR3 spans 16 amino acids. Full variable domain (remainder filled in from reference TRBV7-6 and TRBJ1-1): GAGVSQSPRYKVTKRGQDVALRCDPISGHVSLYWYRQALGQGPEFLTYFNYEAQQDKSGLPNDRFSAERPEGSISTLTIQRTEQRDSAMYRCASSLGVGGQGTEAFFGQGTRLTVV.